The entry that follows covers one T cell receptor beta chain sequence. As originally analysed: The authors estimated nucleated cell counts from reference gene primer amplification. Libraries were prepared by immunoSEQ multiplex PCR; TCRdb keeps only in-frame clonotypes and omits some of them. V and J calls and clone size are as listed in that table; D and trimming were resolved from the DNA. The table has 250,000 to 400,000 clones, roughly 90% seen once. Patients at the Seattle site were enrolled during active infection and followed longitudinally. Trimming pared 4 bases from V and 2 bases from J, leaving 12 bases between. CDR3 length: 14 residues. Germline CDR1 reads SGHNT; CDR2 reads YYREEE (reference sequence). The data originate from a study of blood T cell repertoires in COVID-19. Study in general: T cells, B-cell-depleted T cells, or PBMCs supplied cDNA or gDNA.

The receptor was isolated from a woman under 40 with COVID-19, enrolled during active disease. Sample: peripheral blood. The chain links TRBV5-4 to TRBJ1-2; D is unclear. DNA of the CDR3: TGTGCCAGCAGCAGAGGCGGGGAGAACTATGGCTACACCTTC. Translation gives CASSRGGENYGYTF.